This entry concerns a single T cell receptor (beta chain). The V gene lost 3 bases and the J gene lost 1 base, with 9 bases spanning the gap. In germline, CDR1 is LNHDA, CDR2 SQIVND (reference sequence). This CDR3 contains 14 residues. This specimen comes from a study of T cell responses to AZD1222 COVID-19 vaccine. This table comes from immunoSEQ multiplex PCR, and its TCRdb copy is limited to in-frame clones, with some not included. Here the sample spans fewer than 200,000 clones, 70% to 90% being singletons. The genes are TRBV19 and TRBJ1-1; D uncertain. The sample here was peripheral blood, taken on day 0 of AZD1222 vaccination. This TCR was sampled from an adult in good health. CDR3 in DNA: TGTGCCAGTAGTATGGACCGCCCGAACACTGAAGCTTTCTTT. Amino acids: CASSMDRPNTEAFF.